Shown below are 2 T cell receptor beta chains from a single sample sequenced in a study of T cell responses to AZD1222 COVID-19 vaccine. Using immunoSEQ multiplex PCR, the repertoire was profiled, and TCRdb retains in-frame clones only, with some absent. This sample has tens of thousands of clones, with about 90% found just once. Sequenced here: peripheral blood, sampled 28 days after the second dose of the MenACWY control vaccine. The receptors were gathered from an adult who received the MenACWY meningococcal vaccine as a control.

The chain employs TRBV6-4 and TRBJ1-1, with TRBD1 matching 9 bases. This CDR3 comprises 15 residues. CDR1 is MRHNA and CDR2 is SNTAGT in the germline V gene. After removal of 8 bases from V and 1 base from J, the junction contained 8 bases not matched to a gene. The CDR3 DNA sequence: TGTGCCAGCCGAATTAAGGGACAGGGGAACACTGAAGCTTTCTTT. Amino acids: CASRIKGQGNTEAFF.

The chain carries TRBV3-1 (or the pseudogene TRBV3-2) and TRBJ2-5; D may be TRBD1 or TRBD2 (5 bases each). Trimming removed 0 bases at V and 1 base at J, with 6 bases between. There are 14 residues in the CDR3. Per the germline V gene, CDR1 is LGHDT and CDR2 is YNNKEL (reference sequence). The CDR3 sequence: CASSQEGPQETQYF. CDR3 sequence (DNA): TGTGCCAGCAGCCAAGAGGGACCCCAAGAGACCCAGTACTTC.